Sequencing of this TCR beta chain was carried out in a study of neurological immune-mediated disorders. This clonotype has at least ten counts. Its target is unknown. TCRdb reprocessed the 5' RACE reads with MiXCR, giving one entry per CDR3 protein. The table lists 25,000 to 35,000 distinct CDR3 sequences, more than 20% of them singletons. This CDR3 is 15 amino acids long. CDR1 LGHDT and CDR2 YNNKEL come from the germline V gene (reference sequence). V was cut by 3 bases and J by 1 base, with 13 bases left in between. Whole-study results and caveats: Falling below healthy controls, multiple sclerosis showed the least TCR clonal expansion, while HTLV-1-associated myelopathy showed the most.

The V gene is TRBV3-1, the J gene TRBJ2-7; D assignment may be TRBD1 or TRBD2 (6 bases each). This sequence was found in a woman aged 55-75 years in good health. The source material was PBMCs. The CDR3: CASSQGGAESYEQYF. For the CDR3, the DNA is TGTGCCAGCAGCCAGGGGGGCGCGGAGTCCTACGAGCAGTACTTC.